Each of the 29 T cell receptor beta chains below was sequenced from the same sample in a study of early stage breast cancer tumors. Produced via immunoSEQ multiplex PCR; TCRdb's table is partial and in-frame only. The repertoire holds around 10,000 clones, about 70% seen once, with under 20% in the top ten. The sample was normal breast tissue next to the tumor. The receptors derive from a person in their sixties or seventies with breast cancer.

This CDR3 reads CASSVTATYEQYF. The CDR3 coding sequence is TGTGCCAGCAGCGTGACAGCTACCTACGAGCAGTACTTC. The J gene is TRBJ2-7, the V gene TRBV7-2, with a weak D call TRBD1 (5 bases). Looked up from germline, CDR1 is SGHTA and CDR2 is FQGNSA. V was trimmed by 5 bases and J by 2 bases, leaving 10 bases between them. This CDR3 is built from 13 residues.

The CDR3 region has the DNA TGTGCCATCAGTGAGTCCGTTGCGAGGAATGAAGCTTTCTTT. Translated, it gives CAISESVARNEAFF. The V and J genes are TRBV10-3 and TRBJ1-1; no clear D. Germline CDR1 is ENHRY and CDR2 is SYGVKD. This CDR3 has 14 residues. V was shortened by 0 bases and J by 7 bases, with 12 bases between the two germline ends.

The chain couples TRBV4-3 to TRBJ2-3; TRBD2 agrees at 7 bases. V shed 2 bases and J 10 bases; nucleotides not matched to a gene: 9. Germline CDR1 and CDR2: LGHNA and YSLEER. This CDR3 contains 14 residues. DNA of the CDR3: TGCGCCAGCAGCCAACAACTGGACCGGGGGGCGCAGTATTTT. Encoded protein: CASSQQLDRGAQYF.

This clone occurred once. This chain connects TRBV21-1 to TRBJ2-1; the table assigns TRBD2, which was not confirmed against the DNA. TRBV21-1 is shown as a pseudogene. The CDR3 is 14 residues long. CDR3 region: CASSLAGAYNEQFF. CDR3 nucleotide sequence: TGTGCCAGCAGCTTGGCGGGGGCCTACAATGAGCAGTTCTTC.

The chain links TRBV7-2 to TRBJ2-7; D might be TRBD1 (6 bases). Germline V CDR1 and CDR2: SGHTA, FQGNSA. The CDR3 loop spans 14 amino acids. V lost 6 bases, J lost 3 bases, and 15 bases lay in between. The CDR3 region has the DNA TGTGCCAGCAGACCCGACAGGCTCATCTACGAGCAGTACTTC. It specifies CASRPDRLIYEQYF. Based on the CDR3 plus reference TRBV7-2 and TRBJ2-7, the full variable domain is GAGVSQSPSNKVTEKGKDVELRCDPISGHTALYWYRQSLGQGLEFLIYFQGNSAPDKSGLPSDRFSAERTGGSVSTLTIQRTQQEDSAVYLCASRPDRLIYEQYFGPGTRLTVT.

Only one count was recorded for this clone. The V and J genes are TRBV7-2 and TRBJ1-4; 7 positions agree with TRBD1. The CDR3 consists of 14 residues. The trim removed 4 bases at V and 4 bases at J, leaving 3 bases unmatched. Germline V lookup: CDR1 SGHTA, CDR2 FQGNSA. CDR3 DNA: TGTGCCAGCAGCTCACAGGGGTTTAATGAAAAACTGTTTTTT. Translated, it gives CASSSQGFNEKLFF. The full variable domain, completed using reference TRBV7-2 and TRBJ1-4, is GAGVSQSPSNKVTEKGKDVELRCDPISGHTALYWYRQSLGQGLEFLIYFQGNSAPDKSGLPSDRFSAERTGGSVSTLTIQRTQQEDSAVYLCASSSQGFNEKLFFGSGTQLSVL.

The chain is built from TRBV7-3 and TRBJ2-1; D call uncertain. Germline V gene lookup returns CDR1 SGHTA and CDR2 FQGTGA. V shed 1 base and J shed 6 bases, with 13 bases lying between them. The CDR3 contains 15 residues. The CDR3, as DNA: TGTGCCAGCAGCTTAAGGAGCATGTTGGGCAATGAGCAGTTCTTC. It specifies CASSLRSMLGNEQFF.

The V and J genes are TRBV5-1 and TRBJ2-5, with D tentatively TRBD1 (5 bases). The germline CDR1 and CDR2 sequences are SGHRS and YFSETQ. The CDR3 runs to 15 residues. Trimming took off 3 bases at V and 5 bases at J, with 17 bases between the two ends. The CDR3 region has the DNA TGCGCCAGCAGCTGGGGCCCCTCTCGATTGGAGACCCAGTACTTC. This translates into CASSWGPSRLETQYF. The full variable domain, rest sourced from reference TRBV5-1 and TRBJ2-5, is KAGVTQTPRYLIKTRGQQVTLSCSPISGHRSVSWYQQTPGQGLQFLFEYFSETQRNKGNFPGRFSGRQFSNSRSEMNVSTLELGDSALYLCASSWGPSRLETQYFGPGTRLLVL.

V usage is TRBV30 and J usage is TRBJ1-2; no firm D call. V lost 5 bases and J 8 bases, leaving 9 bases between the germline ends. This CDR3 spans 10 amino acids. Germline-derived CDR1 and CDR2 are GTSNPN and SVGIG (reference sequence). The CDR3: CAWGPGGYTF. CDR3 DNA: TGTGCCTGGGGCCCGGGAGGCTACACCTTC.

The chain combines TRBV27 with TRBJ2-1; TRBD2 aligns across 10 bases. This CDR3 has 16 residues. Unmatched junction bases numbered 6, after V lost 5 bases and J lost 2 bases. Germline lookup yields CDR1 MNHEY and CDR2 SMNVEV (reference sequence). DNA of the CDR3: TGTGCCAGCAGTCCACCGGGACTAGCGACCTACAATGAGCAGTTCTTC. The encoded protein is CASSPPGLATYNEQFF.

The chain has TRBV7-8 and TRBJ1-2, with a possible D match to TRBD1 (6 bases). V was pared by 4 bases and J by 0 bases, with 18 bases between. The CDR3 extends over 17 amino acids. Per germline, CDR1 SGHVS and CDR2 FQNEAQ. The CDR3 region has the DNA TGTGCCAGCAGCTCTTCGGGACATACACAAGCTAACTATGGCTACACCTTC. Protein product: CASSSSGHTQANYGYTF.

The chain employs TRBV7-9 and TRBJ2-1; TRBD1 aligns across 10 bases. The CDR3 has 15 residues. Trimming took 2 bases from V and 6 from J; bases not matched to a gene: 4. The germline CDR1 and CDR2 sequences are SEHNR and FQNEAQ (reference sequence). CDR3 sequence (DNA): TGTGCCAGCAGCTTAATGGGACAGGGGTCCAATGAGCAGTTCTTC. Its translation is CASSLMGQGSNEQFF.

The CDR3, as DNA: TGCGCCAGCAGCACCGCTAGCGGGGCCGCCTACGAGCAGTACTTC. Its translation is CASSTASGAAYEQYF. V usage is TRBV5-1 and J usage is TRBJ2-7, with 9 positions matching TRBD2. The CDR3 totals 15 residues. J gave up 2 bases and V 4 bases, and 7 bases lay outside the gene matches. In germline, CDR1 is SGHRS, CDR2 YFSETQ. Based on the CDR3 plus reference TRBV5-1 and TRBJ2-7, the full variable domain is KAGVTQTPRYLIKTRGQQVTLSCSPISGHRSVSWYQQTPGQGLQFLFEYFSETQRNKGNFPGRFSGRQFSNSRSEMNVSTLELGDSALYLCASSTASGAAYEQYFGPGTRLTVT.

In DNA form, the CDR3 reads TGTGCCAGTAGTGATACAGGGTTTGAAGCTTTCTTT. Translation gives CASSDTGFEAFF. The chain recombines TRBV19 with TRBJ1-1; possible D gene TRBD1, 6 bases. V was clipped by 5 bases and J by 7 bases, with 11 bases between them. This CDR3 comprises 12 residues. From germline, CDR1 is LNHDA and CDR2 SQIVND (reference sequence). The complete variable domain, with remaining parts taken from reference TRBV19 and TRBJ1-1, reads DGGITQSPKYLFRKEGQNVTLSCEQNLNHDAMYWYRQDPGQGLRLIYYSQIVNDFQKGDIAEGYSVSREKKESFPLTVTSAQKNPTAFYLCASSDTGFEAFFGQGTRLTVV.

This clone was observed a single time. The gene calls are TRBV13 and TRBJ2-2; 7 bases are a match to TRBD1. J gave up 1 base and V 2 bases, and 13 bases lay outside the gene matches. The V gene's germline CDR1 is PRHDT and CDR2 FYEKMQ (reference sequence). CDR3 length equals 19 residues. CDR3 in DNA: TGTGCCAGCAGCTTAAAGGGACCGACAGGGTGGGAGAACACCGGGGAGCTGTTTTTT. It specifies CASSLKGPTGWENTGELFF.

The rearrangement joins TRBV6-5 to TRBJ2-2; D is possibly TRBD1 (5 bases). This CDR3 has 16 amino acids. V lost 0 bases, J lost 1 base, and 9 bases lay in between. The V gene's germline CDR1 is MNHEY and CDR2 SVGAGI. CDR3 protein: CASSYSLDRNTGELFF. The CDR3 nucleotides read TGTGCCAGCAGTTACTCCCTCGACAGGAACACCGGGGAGCTGTTTTTT.

V and J are TRBV19 and TRBJ2-3; 7 nucleotides align to TRBD2. Germline V gene data show CDR1 as LNHDA and CDR2 as SQIVND (reference sequence). The CDR3 is made up of 14 amino acids. V trimming: 9 bases; J trimming: 2 bases; junction bases outside the gene matches: 8. CDR3 DNA: TGTGCCAGCAGCATTGCGGGGGTCACAGATACGCAGTATTTT. Protein: CASSIAGVTDTQYF.

The V and J genes are TRBV19 and TRBJ2-2; TRBD1 matches 9 bases. The CDR3 sequence is 17 residues long. Trimming at V came to 8 bases and at J to 4 bases, leaving 14 bases not matched to a gene. Germline lookup yields CDR1 LNHDA and CDR2 SQIVND (reference sequence). The CDR3 sequence: CASQKQGAHLTTGELFF. The CDR3 nucleotides are TGTGCCAGTCAGAAACAGGGGGCGCATTTGACCACCGGGGAGCTGTTTTTT.

This clone was recorded only once. The chain employs TRBV5-1 and TRBJ2-7, with TRBD1 matching 8 bases. V lost 2 bases and J lost 4; bases outside the gene matches: 8. CDR1 and CDR2 from the germline V gene are SGHRS and YFSETQ. The CDR3 extends over 15 amino acids. In nucleotides, the CDR3 is TGCGCCAGCAGCTTCATTTCGGGACAGGAATACGAGCAGTACTTC. This encodes CASSFISGQEYEQYF.

A few counts support this clone. The V call is TRBV19, the J call TRBJ2-1; a weak D match, TRBD1 (6 bases). V shed 5 bases and J shed 9 bases, with 14 bases lying between them. The germline CDR1 and CDR2 sequences are LNHDA and SQIVND (reference sequence). The CDR3 length is 13 residues. The DNA for the CDR3 is TGTGCCAGTAGTCTACTGGCCAGGGGTGAGCAGTTCTTC. Protein: CASSLLARGEQFF.

This clone was observed a handful of times. This sequence joins TRBV7-9 and TRBJ2-7; no reliable D call. V lost 3 bases and J 0 bases, leaving 9 bases between the germline ends. The CDR3 loop spans 14 amino acids. Germline CDR1 and CDR2: SEHNR and FQNEAQ (reference sequence). CDR3 in DNA: TGTGCCAGCAGCTTTTACGGCGGCTCCTACGAGCAGTACTTC. Protein: CASSFYGGSYEQYF.

The table lists this clone with a few counts. The CDR3 region has the DNA TGCAGCGTTACCACTTCGCAGGGTAGCGAGCAGTACTTC. Protein product: CSVTTSQGSEQYF. The V and J genes are TRBV29-1 and TRBJ2-7; tentative D call: TRBD1 (5 bases). The ends were cut back, 5 bases at V and 6 bases at J, with 17 bases in the middle. The CDR3 is made up of 13 amino acids. In germline, CDR1 is SQVTM, CDR2 ANQGSEA.

J is TRBJ2-5 and V is TRBV10-3; the D gene is possibly TRBD2 (5 bases). V was trimmed by 4 bases and J by 2 bases, leaving 11 bases between them. The CDR3 spans 14 residues. Germline V gives CDR1 ENHRY, CDR2 SYGVKD. The CDR3 sequence: CAISAREFQETQYF. The CDR3 bases are TGTGCCATCAGTGCCCGGGAATTTCAAGAGACCCAGTACTTC.

The rearrangement joins TRBV9 to TRBJ2-3, with TRBD2 matching over 7 bases. Trimming cost V 0 bases and J 2 bases; bases outside gene matches: 6. This CDR3 has 16 residues. Germline V gene lookup returns CDR1 SGDLS and CDR2 YYNGEE. In DNA, the CDR3 is TGTGCCAGCAGCGTAGGGCTAGCGGCCCACACAGATACGCAGTATTTT. Its protein product is CASSVGLAAHTDTQYF.

The chain has TRBV19 and TRBJ1-5; D remains unclear. V was cut by 6 bases and J by 1 base, with 19 bases left in between. There are 17 residues in the CDR3. CDR1 LNHDA and CDR2 SQIVND come from the germline V gene (reference sequence). DNA of the CDR3: TGTGCCAGTAGGGTAAGCGGGATTCCAGGCAGCAATCAGCCCCAGCATTTT. It translates to CASRVSGIPGSNQPQHF.

The chain carries TRBV19 and TRBJ2-7; 9 bases match TRBD1. The germline gives CDR1 LNHDA, CDR2 SQIVND (reference sequence). The V gene end was trimmed by 5 bases and the J gene end by 2 bases; junction bases not matched to a gene: 7. This CDR3 is built from 15 residues. The CDR3 DNA sequence: TGTGCCAGTAGTCCAACACAGGGGGCAACCTACGAGCAGTACTTC. Translated: CASSPTQGATYEQYF.

This sequence joins TRBV5-1 and TRBJ2-7; 13 bases match TRBD2. Looked up from germline, CDR1 is SGHRS and CDR2 is YFSETQ. This CDR3 spans 17 amino acids. V was pared by 3 bases and J by 1 base, with 7 bases of the junction left unmatched. The CDR3 region is CASSSGLAGAPSYEQYF. CDR3 DNA sequence: TGCGCCAGCAGCTCCGGACTAGCGGGAGCCCCTTCCTACGAGCAGTACTTC. Complete variable domain (other parts from reference TRBV5-1 and TRBJ2-7): KAGVTQTPRYLIKTRGQQVTLSCSPISGHRSVSWYQQTPGQGLQFLFEYFSETQRNKGNFPGRFSGRQFSNSRSEMNVSTLELGDSALYLCASSSGLAGAPSYEQYFGPGTRLTVT.

The chain employs TRBV10-3 and TRBJ1-1; no firm D call. V was clipped by 7 bases and J by 0 bases, with 9 bases between them. Per the germline V gene, CDR1 is ENHRY and CDR2 is SYGVKD. The CDR3 runs 13 residues. CDR3: CAIMGDMNTEAFF. In DNA form, the CDR3 reads TGTGCCATCATGGGAGACATGAACACTGAAGCTTTCTTT.

The chain carries TRBV5-1 and TRBJ1-5; D may be TRBD1 (5 bases). CDR1 and CDR2 from the germline V gene are SGHRS and YFSETQ. The CDR3 loop spans 19 amino acids. V was trimmed by 4 bases and J by 2 bases, leaving 25 bases between them. CDR3 residues: CASSPSPSCFWGGNQPQHF. In DNA, the CDR3 is TGCGCCAGCAGCCCAAGCCCAAGTTGCTTCTGGGGCGGCAATCAGCCCCAGCATTTT.